What follows describes a single T cell receptor (beta chain). The data stem from a study of cytomegalovirus exposure and HLA in healthy donors. It was with 60 Vbeta and 13 Jbeta primers that the PCR ran. Sequenced by immunoSEQ multiplex PCR; TCRdb stores in-frame clones only, minus some. This sample yields about 180,000 clones, of which about 80% are seen a single time; around 2.2% belongs to the top ten. This receptor was identified in a woman in her 30s in good health and CMV-seronegative. The sample taken for sequencing was PBMCs.

The CDR3 DNA is TGTGCCAGCAGCTTTGCAGGCAAAAACATTCAGTACTTC. It codes for CASSFAGKNIQYF. J is TRBJ2-4 and V is TRBV7-8; no definite D call. V lost 3 bases and J 3 bases, leaving 6 bases between the germline ends. The CDR3 is 13 amino acids. CDR1 and CDR2 from the germline V gene are SGHVS and FQNEAQ.